This T cell receptor beta chain stems from a study of T cell changes during pregnancy in multiple sclerosis. Germline CDR1 SGHNT, CDR2 YYREEE (reference sequence). V was cut by 2 bases and J by 0 bases, with 6 bases left in between. The CDR3 consists of 14 residues. Repertoires were generated with immunoSEQ multiplex PCR, while TCRdb's copy carries only in-frame clones and drops some. In the table there are about 100,000 clones, about 90% of which are singletons. This chain joins TRBV5-4 and TRBJ2-1; TRBD1 is a possible D gene (5 bases). The sequence came from a female donor with multiple sclerosis, enrolled in a pregnancy study. The sample here was peripheral blood, taken after pregnancy. The CDR3 DNA follows: TGTGCCAGCAGCTTAGACAGCTCCTACAATGAGCAGTTCTTC. Translation gives CASSLDSSYNEQFF.